This T cell receptor beta chain was recorded in a study of cytomegalovirus exposure and HLA in healthy donors. Study details: An early release of data contained about 85 million unique TCRs, which came from HLA-typed donors. Whole-study results and caveats: Previous analysis showed most TCR beta V segments were productive about 87% or about 30% of the time. Researchers reported from a later analysis that most CMV-associated TCR beta chains appeared HLA-restricted. Later analysis associated a missense DCLRE1C variant with TCR beta V- and J-gene trimming.

PCR involved 60 Vbeta and 13 Jbeta primers. Clones were read by immunoSEQ multiplex PCR, and TCRdb kept only the in-frame ones, dropping some. The table includes about 190,000 clones, 80% detected once. Details on this clone: Its antigen remains unidentified.

CDR3 length equals 16 residues. V dropped 4 bases and J dropped 6; count of bases not matched to a gene: 10. Germline V lookup: CDR1 MGHRA, CDR2 YSYEKL. The chain employs TRBV4-1 and TRBJ2-1; 9 nucleotides agree with TRBD2. The material sequenced was PBMCs. This receptor was taken from a man aged 40-50 years in good health and CMV-seropositive. CDR3 amino acids: CASSPRHSGGGNEQFF. CDR3 sequence (DNA): TGCGCCAGCAGCCCGCGCCATAGCGGGGGTGGCAATGAGCAGTTCTTC.